What follows is one TCR beta chain and its context. Assay used: immunoSEQ multiplex PCR; TCRdb lists only in-frame clones, some missing. The sample contains roughly 31,000 clones, just over 90% of which appear only once. These data originate in a study of T cell changes during pregnancy in multiple sclerosis. The CDR3 spans 15 residues. Germline V lookup: CDR1 SGHRS, CDR2 YFSETQ. V gave up 0 bases and J gave up 2 bases, with 9 bases separating them. The clonotype was recovered from a female donor with multiple sclerosis, enrolled in a pregnancy study. Sequences were derived from CD4+ T cells from peripheral blood mononuclear cells, sampled in the first trimester of pregnancy. V and J are TRBV5-1 and TRBJ2-1; D is possibly TRBD1 (6 bases). The chain's CDR3 is CASSLDRATYNEQFF. CDR3 in DNA: TGCGCCAGCAGCTTGGACAGGGCTACCTACAATGAGCAGTTCTTC.